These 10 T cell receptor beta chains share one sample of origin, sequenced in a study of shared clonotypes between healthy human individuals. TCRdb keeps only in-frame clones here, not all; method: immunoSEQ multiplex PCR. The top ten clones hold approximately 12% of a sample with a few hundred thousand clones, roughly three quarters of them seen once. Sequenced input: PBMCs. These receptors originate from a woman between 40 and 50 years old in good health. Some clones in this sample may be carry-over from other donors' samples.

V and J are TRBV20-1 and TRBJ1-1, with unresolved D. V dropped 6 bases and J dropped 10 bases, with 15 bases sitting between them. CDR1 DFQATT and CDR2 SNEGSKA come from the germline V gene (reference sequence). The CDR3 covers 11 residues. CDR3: CSARSNWGAFF. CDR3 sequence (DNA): TGCAGTGCCCGTTCAAATTGGGGAGCTTTCTTT.

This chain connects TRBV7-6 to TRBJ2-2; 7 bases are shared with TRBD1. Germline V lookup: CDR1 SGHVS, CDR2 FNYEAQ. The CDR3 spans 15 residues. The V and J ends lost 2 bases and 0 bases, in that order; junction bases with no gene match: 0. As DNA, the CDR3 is TGTGCCAGCAGCTTAAGGGGGCCGAACACCGGGGAGCTGTTTTTT. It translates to CASSLRGPNTGELFF.

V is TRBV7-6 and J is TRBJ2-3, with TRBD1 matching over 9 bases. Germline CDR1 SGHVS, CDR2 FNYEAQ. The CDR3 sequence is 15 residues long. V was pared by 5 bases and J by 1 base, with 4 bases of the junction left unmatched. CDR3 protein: CASSPWTGGTDTQYF. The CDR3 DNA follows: TGTGCCAGCAGCCCCTGGACAGGGGGCACAGATACGCAGTATTTT.

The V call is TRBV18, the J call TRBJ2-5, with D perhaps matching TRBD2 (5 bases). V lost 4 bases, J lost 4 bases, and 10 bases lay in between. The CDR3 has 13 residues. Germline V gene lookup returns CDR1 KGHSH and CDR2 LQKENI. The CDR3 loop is CASSLTAGETQYF. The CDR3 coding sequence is TGTGCCAGCTCACTGACGGCGGGAGAGACCCAGTACTTC.

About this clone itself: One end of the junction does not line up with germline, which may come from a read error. DNA for the CDR3: TGTGCCAGCAGTTACACGGCTAGCAGGAGCTCCTACGAGCAGTCCTTC. It translates to CASSYTASRSSYEQSF. The gene calls are TRBV6-6 and TRBJ2-7; D may be TRBD2 (5 bases). The CDR3 is 16 residues long. CDR1 is MNHNY and CDR2 is SVGAGI in the germline V gene (reference sequence).

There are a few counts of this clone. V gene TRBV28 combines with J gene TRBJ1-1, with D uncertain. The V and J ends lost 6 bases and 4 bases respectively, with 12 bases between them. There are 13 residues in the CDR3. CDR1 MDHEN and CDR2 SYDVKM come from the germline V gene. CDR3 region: CASSPPISTEAFF. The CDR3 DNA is TGTGCCAGCAGCCCCCCGATTAGCACTGAAGCTTTCTTT.

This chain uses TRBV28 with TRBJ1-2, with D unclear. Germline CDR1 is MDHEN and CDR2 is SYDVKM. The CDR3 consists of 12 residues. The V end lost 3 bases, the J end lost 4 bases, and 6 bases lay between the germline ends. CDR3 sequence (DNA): TGTGCCAGCAGTTTCGTAGGCTATGGCTACACCTTC. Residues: CASSFVGYGYTF.

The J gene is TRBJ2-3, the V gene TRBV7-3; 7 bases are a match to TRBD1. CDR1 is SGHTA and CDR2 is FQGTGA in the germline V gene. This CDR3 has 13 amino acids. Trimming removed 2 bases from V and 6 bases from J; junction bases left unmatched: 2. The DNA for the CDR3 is TGTGCCAGCAGCTTATCCAGGGGGGATACGCAGTATTTT. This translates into CASSLSRGDTQYF.

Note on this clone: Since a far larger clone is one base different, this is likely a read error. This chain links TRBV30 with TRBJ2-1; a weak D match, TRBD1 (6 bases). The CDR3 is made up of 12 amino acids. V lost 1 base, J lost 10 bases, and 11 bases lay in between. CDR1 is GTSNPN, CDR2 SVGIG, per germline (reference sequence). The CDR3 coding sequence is TGTGCCTGGAGTGCCCAGGACAGCGAGCAGTTCTTC. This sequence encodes CAWSAQDSEQFF. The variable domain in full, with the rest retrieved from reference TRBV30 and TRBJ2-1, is SQTIHQWPATLVQPVGSPLSLECTVEGTSNPNLYWYRQAAGRGLQLLFYSVGIGQISSEVPQNLSASRPQDRQFILSSKKLLLSDSGFYLCAWSAQDSEQFFGPGTRLTVL.

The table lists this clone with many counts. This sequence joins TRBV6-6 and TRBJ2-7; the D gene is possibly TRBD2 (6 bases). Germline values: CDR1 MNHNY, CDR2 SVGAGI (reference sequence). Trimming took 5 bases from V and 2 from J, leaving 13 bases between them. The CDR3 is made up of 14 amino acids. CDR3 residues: CASSPSSATYEQYF. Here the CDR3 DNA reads TGTGCCAGCAGTCCCTCTAGCGCTACCTACGAGCAGTACTTC.